This section outlines one T cell receptor (beta chain) sequence together with its context. The V end lost 2 bases, the J end lost 0 bases, and 4 bases lay between the germline ends. This CDR3 has 13 residues. CDR1 and CDR2 from the germline V gene are LNHNV and YYDKDF (reference sequence). The data were taken from a study of blood T cell repertoires in COVID-19. Study-wide context: The samples span acute and convalescent COVID-19 from the United States, Italy and Spain. T cells, B-cell-depleted T cells, or PBMCs provided the cDNA or gDNA that served as material.

As processed by the authors: Amplification of reference gene primers provided the estimated nucleated cell counts. Sequencing was performed with immunoSEQ multiplex PCR; in TCRdb, only in-frame clones are kept and a portion is missing. V, J and clone size reflect that table, while D and trimming were determined from the DNA. The sample records about 200,000 clones, 70% to 85% being singletons. The source of this sequence is a man aged 50 or older who had recovered from COVID-19. Sequencing was done on a sample of peripheral blood. V and J are TRBV15 and TRBJ1-1; no clear D. This CDR3 is CATSRNLNTEAFF. The CDR3 nucleotides read TGTGCCACCAGCAGAAACTTGAACACTGAAGCTTTCTTT. Supplemented by reference TRBV15 and TRBJ1-1, the full variable domain reads DAMVIQNPRYQVTQFGKPVTLSCSQTLNHNVMYWYQQKSSQAPKLLFHYYDKDFNNEADTPDNFQSRRPNTSFCFLDIRSPGLGDTAMYLCATSRNLNTEAFFGQGTRLTVV.